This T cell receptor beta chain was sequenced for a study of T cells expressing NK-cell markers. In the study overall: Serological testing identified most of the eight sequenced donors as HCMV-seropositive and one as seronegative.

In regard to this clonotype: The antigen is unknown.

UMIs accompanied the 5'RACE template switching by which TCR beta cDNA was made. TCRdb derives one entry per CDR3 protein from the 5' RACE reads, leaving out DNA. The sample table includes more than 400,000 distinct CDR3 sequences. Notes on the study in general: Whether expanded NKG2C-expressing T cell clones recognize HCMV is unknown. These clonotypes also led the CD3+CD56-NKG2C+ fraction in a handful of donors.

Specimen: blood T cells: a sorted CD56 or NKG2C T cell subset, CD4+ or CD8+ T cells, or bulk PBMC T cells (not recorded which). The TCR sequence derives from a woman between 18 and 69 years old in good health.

Here the CDR3 reads CAISETGQTTQPQHF. The chain couples TRBV10-3 to TRBJ1-5; with no DNA, the TCRdb D assignment of TRBD1 cannot be verified. The CDR3 is made up of 15 amino acids. Germline CDR1 is ENHRY and CDR2 is SYGVKD.